This entry concerns a single T cell receptor (beta chain). The antigen is unknown. Researchers ran the PCR with 60 Vbeta and 13 Jbeta primers. Libraries were prepared by immunoSEQ multiplex PCR; TCRdb keeps only in-frame clonotypes and omits some of them. The sample contains some 110,000 clones, 70% to 80% of which appear only once. The sample originates from a study of cytomegalovirus exposure and HLA in healthy donors. General study points: The study found most TCR sequences rare, yet found some public TCRs in many donors. According to the study, around 150 TCR beta chains were cytomegalovirus-associated.

Among the donors, all were healthy bone marrow donors. At collection, donors were nominally healthy, but unrecorded immune exposures were probable. The source material was PBMCs. The TCR comes from a man in his forties or fifties in good health and CMV-seropositive.

CDR3 sequence reads: CASSPTPDTAYEQYF. The CDR3, as DNA: TGTGCCAGCAGTCCAACCCCCGACACAGCCTACGAGCAGTACTTC. This sequence joins TRBV6-6 and TRBJ2-7; D gene unclear. Germline V CDR1 and CDR2: MNHNY, SVGAGI (reference sequence). The V and J ends lost 5 bases and 2 bases respectively, with 16 bases between them. This CDR3 has 15 amino acids.